This TCR beta chain was sequenced in a study of T cell responses to AZD1222 COVID-19 vaccine. There are 13 residues in the CDR3. V lost 5 bases to trimming and J lost 3 bases, with 11 bases between them. As concerns this clone: Its target is not known.

Regarding the study as a whole: The donor group comprised mostly white British people and more females; the analysis possibly underestimated clonal diversity. Every sample of the repertoires postdated the peak T cell response. In the spike-specific TCR repertoire, nearly half reportedly target unmutated variant regions.

This table comes from immunoSEQ multiplex PCR, and its TCRdb copy is limited to in-frame clones, with some not included. The table records 140,000 or so clones, 93% of them present only once. The V gene is TRBV12-3 or TRBV12-4, the J gene TRBJ2-7, with D possibly matching TRBD1 (6 bases). This specimen consisted of peripheral blood, obtained after recovery from COVID-19. The origin of this receptor is an adult who had recovered from COVID-19. The CDR3 protein is CASSPPGVYEQYF. The CDR3 region has the DNA TGTGCCAGCAGTCCCCCAGGGGTCTACGAGCAGTACTTC.